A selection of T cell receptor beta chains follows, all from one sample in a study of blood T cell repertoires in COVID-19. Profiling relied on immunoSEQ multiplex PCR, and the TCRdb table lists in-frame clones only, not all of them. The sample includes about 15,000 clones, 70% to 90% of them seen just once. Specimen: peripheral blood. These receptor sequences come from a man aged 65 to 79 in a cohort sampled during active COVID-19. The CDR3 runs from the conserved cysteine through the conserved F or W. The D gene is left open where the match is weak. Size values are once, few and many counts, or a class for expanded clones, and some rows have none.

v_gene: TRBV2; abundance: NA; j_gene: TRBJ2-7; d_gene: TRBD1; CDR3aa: CASSPGQGGTYEQYF; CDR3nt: TGTGCCAGCAGTCCCGGACAGGGTGGGACCTACGAGCAGTACTTC
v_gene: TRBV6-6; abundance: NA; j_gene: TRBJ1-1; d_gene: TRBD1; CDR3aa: CASSLDRGFEAFF; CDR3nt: TGTGCCAGCAGTCTAGACAGGGGGTTTGAAGCTTTCTTT
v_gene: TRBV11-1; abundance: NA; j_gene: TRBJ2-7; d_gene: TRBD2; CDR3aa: CASSFGLAGLEEQYF; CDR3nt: TGTGCCAGCAGCTTCGGACTAGCGGGACTGGAGGAGCAGTACTTC
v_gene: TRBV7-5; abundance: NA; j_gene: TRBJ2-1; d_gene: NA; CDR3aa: CARSTRYVDSNEQFF; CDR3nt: TGTGCCAGAAGCACTCGTTACGTAGACAGCAATGAGCAGTTCTTC
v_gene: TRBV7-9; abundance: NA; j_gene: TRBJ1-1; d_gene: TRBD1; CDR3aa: CATQWGQYTEAFF; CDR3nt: TGTGCCACCCAATGGGGACAGTACACTGAAGCTTTCTTT
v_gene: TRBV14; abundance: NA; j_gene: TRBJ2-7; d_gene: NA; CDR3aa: CASRGGHEQYF; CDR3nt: TGTGCCAGCAGAGGAGGGCACGAACAGTACTTC
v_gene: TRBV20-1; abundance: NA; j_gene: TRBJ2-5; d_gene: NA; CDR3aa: CSAGPETQYF; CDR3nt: TGCAGTGCTGGCCCAGAGACCCAGTACTTC
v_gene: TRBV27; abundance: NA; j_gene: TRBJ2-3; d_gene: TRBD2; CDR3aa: CASSLRLAVPTDTQYF; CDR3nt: TGTGCCAGCAGTTTAAGGCTAGCGGTTCCGACAGATACGCAGTATTTT
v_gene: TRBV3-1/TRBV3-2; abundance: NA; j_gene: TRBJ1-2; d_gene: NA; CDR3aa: CASEGSDYGYTF; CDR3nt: TGTGCCAGCGAGGGATCGGACTATGGCTACACCTTC
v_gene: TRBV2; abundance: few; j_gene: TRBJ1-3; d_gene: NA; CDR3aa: CASSSGGSGNTIYF; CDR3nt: TGTGCCAGCAGCTCCGGGGGCTCTGGAAACACCATATATTTT
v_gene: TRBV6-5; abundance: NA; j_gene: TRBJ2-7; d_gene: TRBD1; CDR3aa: CASSYSGPQGAHEQYF; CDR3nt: TGTGCCAGCAGTTACTCGGGCCCTCAGGGGGCGCACGAGCAGTACTTC
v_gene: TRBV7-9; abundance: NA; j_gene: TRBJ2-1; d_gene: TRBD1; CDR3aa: CASSPGQGGYNEQFF; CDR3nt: TGTGCCAGCAGCCCGGGACAGGGGGGCTACAATGAGCAGTTCTTC
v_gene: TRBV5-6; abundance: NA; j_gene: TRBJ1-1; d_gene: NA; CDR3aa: CASSSPHRNTEAFF; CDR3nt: TGTGCCAGCAGCTCTCCCCACAGGAACACTGAAGCTTTCTTT
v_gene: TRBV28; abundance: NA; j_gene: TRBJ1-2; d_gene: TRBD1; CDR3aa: CASRSGTGIANYGYTF; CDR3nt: TGTGCCAGCAGATCCGGGACAGGTATTGCTAACTATGGCTACACCTTC
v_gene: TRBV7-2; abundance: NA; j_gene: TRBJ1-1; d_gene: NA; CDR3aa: CASSLTLNTEAFF; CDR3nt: TGTGCCAGCAGCTTAACACTGAACACTGAAGCTTTCTTT
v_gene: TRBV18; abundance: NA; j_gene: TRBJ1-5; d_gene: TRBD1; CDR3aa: CASSPGTGTESNQPQHF; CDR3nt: TGTGCCAGCTCACCGGGTACCGGGACAGAGAGCAATCAGCCCCAGCATTTT
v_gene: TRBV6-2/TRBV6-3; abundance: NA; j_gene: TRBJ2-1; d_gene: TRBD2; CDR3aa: CASSRLAGVDEQFF; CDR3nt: TGTGCCAGCAGTCGACTAGCGGGAGTCGATGAGCAGTTCTTC
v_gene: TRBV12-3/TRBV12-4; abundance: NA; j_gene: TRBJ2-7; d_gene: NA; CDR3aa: CASSESDLNPYF; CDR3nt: TGTGCCAGCAGTGAATCCGACTTAAATCCGTACTTC
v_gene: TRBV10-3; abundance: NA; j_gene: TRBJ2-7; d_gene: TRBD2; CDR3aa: CAIRPSGTRSYEQYF; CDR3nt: TGTGCCATCAGGCCTAGCGGGACCCGGTCCTACGAGCAGTACTTC
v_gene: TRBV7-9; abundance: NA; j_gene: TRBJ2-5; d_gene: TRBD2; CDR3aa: CASSLGLAGQETQYF; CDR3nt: TGTGCCAGCAGCTTAGGGCTAGCGGGACAAGAGACCCAGTACTTC
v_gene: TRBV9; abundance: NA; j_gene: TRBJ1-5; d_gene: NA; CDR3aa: CASSVAGGEGPQHF; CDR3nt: TGTGCCAGCAGCGTAGCCGGGGGGGAAGGGCCCCAGCATTTT
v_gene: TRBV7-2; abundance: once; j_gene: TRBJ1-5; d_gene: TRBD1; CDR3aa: CASSPDRGGQPQHF; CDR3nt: TGTGCCAGCAGCCCTGACAGGGGAGGACAGCCCCAGCATTTT
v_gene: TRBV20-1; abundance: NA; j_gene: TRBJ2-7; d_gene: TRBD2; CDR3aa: CSASRNGLAGVEQYF; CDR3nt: TGCAGTGCTAGTCGGAATGGACTAGCGGGAGTTGAGCAGTACTTC
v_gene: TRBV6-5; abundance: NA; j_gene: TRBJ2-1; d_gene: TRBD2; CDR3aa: CASAIAGVGNEQFF; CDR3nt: TGTGCCAGTGCTATAGCGGGAGTAGGAAATGAGCAGTTCTTC
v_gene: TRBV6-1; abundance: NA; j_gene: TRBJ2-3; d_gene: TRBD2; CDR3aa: CASSEGGRVTDTQYF; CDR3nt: TGTGCCAGCAGTGAAGGCGGGAGGGTTACAGATACGCAGTATTTT
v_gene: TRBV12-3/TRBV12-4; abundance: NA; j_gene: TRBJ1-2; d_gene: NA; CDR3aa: CASSLRGYYGYTF; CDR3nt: TGTGCCAGCAGTTTAAGAGGGTACTATGGCTACACCTTC
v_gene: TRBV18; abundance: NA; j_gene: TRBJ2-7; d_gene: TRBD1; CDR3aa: CASSRQGAFEQYF; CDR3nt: TGTGCCAGCTCACGACAGGGGGCGTTCGAGCAGTACTTC
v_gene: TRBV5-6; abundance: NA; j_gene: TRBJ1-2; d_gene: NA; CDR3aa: CASSLGRAHYGYTF; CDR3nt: TGTGCCAGCAGCTTGGGGAGGGCACACTATGGCTACACCTTC
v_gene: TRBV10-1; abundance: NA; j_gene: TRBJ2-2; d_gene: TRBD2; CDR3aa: CASSFSSGSKVTGELFF; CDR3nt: TGCGCCAGCAGTTTTTCTAGCGGGAGCAAAGTCACCGGGGAGCTGTTTTTT
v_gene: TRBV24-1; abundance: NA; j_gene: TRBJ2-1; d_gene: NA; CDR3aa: CATSPGSPLNNEQFF; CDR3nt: TGTGCCACCAGTCCCGGGTCCCCGCTTAACAATGAGCAGTTCTTC
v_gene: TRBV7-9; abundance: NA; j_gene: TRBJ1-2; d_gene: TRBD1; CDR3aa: CASSFSGGGGYTF; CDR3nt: TGTGCCAGCAGCTTTTCAGGGGGAGGAGGCTACACCTTC
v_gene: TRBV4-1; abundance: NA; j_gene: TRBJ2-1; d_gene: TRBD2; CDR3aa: CASSHPGTSGIEQFF; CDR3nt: TGCGCCAGCAGCCACCCAGGGACTAGCGGGATTGAGCAGTTCTTC
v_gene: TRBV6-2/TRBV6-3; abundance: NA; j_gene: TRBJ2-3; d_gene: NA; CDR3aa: CASSYLANTDTQYF; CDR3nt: TGTGCCAGCAGTTACCTAGCGAACACAGATACGCAGTATTTT
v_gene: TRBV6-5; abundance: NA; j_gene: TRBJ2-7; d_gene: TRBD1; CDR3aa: CASNLQGSNYEQYF; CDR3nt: TGTGCCAGCAACCTACAGGGGTCTAACTACGAGCAGTACTTC
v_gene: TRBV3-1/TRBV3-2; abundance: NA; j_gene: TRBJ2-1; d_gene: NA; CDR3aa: CASSQDWRGYNEQFF; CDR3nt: TGTGCCAGCAGCCAAGATTGGCGCGGATACAATGAGCAGTTCTTC
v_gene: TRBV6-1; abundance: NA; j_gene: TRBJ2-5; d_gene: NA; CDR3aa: CASSEERETQYF; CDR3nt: TGTGCCAGCAGTGAGGAGAGGGAGACCCAGTACTTC
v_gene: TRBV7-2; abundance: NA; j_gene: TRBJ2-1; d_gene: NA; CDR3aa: CASSLGPLSSYNEQFF; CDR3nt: TGTGCCAGCAGCTTGGGCCCTCTAAGCTCCTACAATGAGCAGTTCTTC
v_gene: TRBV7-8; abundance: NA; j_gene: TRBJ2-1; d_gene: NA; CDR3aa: CASSRYTRNEQFF; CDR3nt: TGTGCCAGCAGCCGGTATACTAGAAATGAGCAGTTCTTC
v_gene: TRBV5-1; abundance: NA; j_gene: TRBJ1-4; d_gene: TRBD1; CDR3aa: CASSFDQGAGNEKLFF; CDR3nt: TGCGCCAGCAGCTTCGATCAGGGGGCGGGTAATGAAAAACTGTTTTTT
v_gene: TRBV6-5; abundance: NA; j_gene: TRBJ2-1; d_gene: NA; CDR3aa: CASSTRDMTYNEQFF; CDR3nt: TGTGCCAGCAGCACCCGGGACATGACCTACAATGAGCAGTTCTTC